This T cell receptor (beta chain) was obtained from a study of beta chain features in type 1 diabetes. This clone showed up just a few times. The antigen is undetermined. Study observations and caveats: In all four CD4+ subsets, TCRB CDR3 length was significantly, moderately reduced in type 1 diabetes. In the patient group, naive, central memory and Treg TCRB repertoires seemed more alike than in the healthy donor group.

The length of the CDR3 is 14 residues. Trimming removed 1 base from V and 5 bases from J, with 15 bases in between. Germline CDR1 is SQVTM and CDR2 is ANQGSEA. Purities over 95% were achieved in all sorted populations. Expressed TCRB transcripts were sequenced, since all the RNA that had been isolated was reverse transcribed. Profiling relied on immunoSEQ multiplex PCR, and the TCRdb table lists in-frame clones only, not all of them. This table has around 500,000 clones, about an eighth appearing once. The gene calls are TRBV29-1 and TRBJ2-7; D is possibly TRBD2 (6 bases). Material for sequencing was naive CD4+ T cells from blood. This receptor was taken from a young woman in good health. The CDR3: CSVEVEGKLNEQYF. Here the CDR3 DNA reads TGCAGCGTTGAAGTGGAGGGTAAACTTAACGAGCAGTACTTC.